Following are 3 T cell receptor beta chains from one sample sequenced in a study of blood T cell repertoires in COVID-19. Method: immunoSEQ multiplex PCR; TCRdb's copy keeps in-frame clones and lacks some. The data show 60,000 to 100,000 clones, roughly 90% seen once. Sequencing was carried out using peripheral blood. These receptors were collected from a man aged 50-60 years with active COVID-19.

The rearrangement joins TRBV24-1 to TRBJ1-5; D perhaps matches TRBD1 (5 bases). The germline gives CDR1 KGHDR, CDR2 SFDVKD. Trimming removed 1 base from V and 1 base from J, with 10 bases in between. This CDR3 region has 16 residues. As DNA, the CDR3 is TGTGCCACCAGTGATTTCGTCAGGGTGAGCAATCAGCCCCAGCATTTT. Its translation is CATSDFVRVSNQPQHF.

The rearrangement uses TRBV4-1 and TRBJ1-6, with D possibly TRBD1 on 6 matching bases. The V end lost 0 bases, the J end lost 5 bases, and 11 bases lay between the germline ends. The germline V gene has CDR1 MGHRA and CDR2 YSYEKL. The CDR3 loop spans 16 amino acids. This chain's CDR3 is CASSQESPGDNSPLHF. As DNA, the CDR3 is TGCGCCAGCAGCCAAGAGTCGCCAGGGGATAATTCACCCCTCCACTTT.

V usage is TRBV3-1 (or the pseudogene TRBV3-2) and J usage is TRBJ2-1; TRBD2 might be the D (5 bases). The CDR3 length is 17 residues. V was pared by 2 bases and J by 2 bases, with 16 bases between. Germline CDR1 reads LGHDT; CDR2 reads YNNKEL (reference sequence). The CDR3 sequence: CASSQISTGSAYNEQFF. The CDR3 coding sequence is TGTGCCAGCAGCCAAATATCGACGGGTAGCGCCTACAATGAGCAGTTCTTC.